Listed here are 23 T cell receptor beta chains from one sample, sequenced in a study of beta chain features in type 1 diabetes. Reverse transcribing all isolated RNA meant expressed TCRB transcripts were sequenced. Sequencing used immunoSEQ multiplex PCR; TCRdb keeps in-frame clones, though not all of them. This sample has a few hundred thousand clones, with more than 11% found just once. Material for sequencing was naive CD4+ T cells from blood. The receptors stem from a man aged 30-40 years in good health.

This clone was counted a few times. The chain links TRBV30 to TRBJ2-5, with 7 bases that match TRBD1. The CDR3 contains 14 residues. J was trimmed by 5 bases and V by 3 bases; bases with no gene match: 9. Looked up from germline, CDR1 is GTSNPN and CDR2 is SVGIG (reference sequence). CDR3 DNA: TGTGCCTGGAGCGATGGACAGGCTTCGGAGACCCAGTACTTC. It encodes CAWSDGQASETQYF.

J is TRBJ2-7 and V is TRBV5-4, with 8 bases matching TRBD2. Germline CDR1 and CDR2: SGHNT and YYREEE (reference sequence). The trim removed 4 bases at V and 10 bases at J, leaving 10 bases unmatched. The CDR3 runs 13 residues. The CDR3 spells CASSLGASGSQYV. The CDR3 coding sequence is TGTGCCAGCAGCCTGGGGGCAAGCGGGAGCCAGTACGTC.

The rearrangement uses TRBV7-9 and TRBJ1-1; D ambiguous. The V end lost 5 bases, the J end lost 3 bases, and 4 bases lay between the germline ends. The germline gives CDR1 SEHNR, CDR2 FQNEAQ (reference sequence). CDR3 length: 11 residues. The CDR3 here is CASSEDTEAFF. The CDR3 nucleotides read TGTGCCAGCAGCGAGGACACTGAAGCTTTCTTT.

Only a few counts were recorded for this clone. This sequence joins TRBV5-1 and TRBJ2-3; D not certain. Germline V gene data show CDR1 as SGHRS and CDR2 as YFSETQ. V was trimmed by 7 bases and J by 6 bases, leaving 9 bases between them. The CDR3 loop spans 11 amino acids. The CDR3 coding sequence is TGCGCCAGCCACGCCCGGGATACGCAGTATTTT. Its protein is CASHARDTQYF.

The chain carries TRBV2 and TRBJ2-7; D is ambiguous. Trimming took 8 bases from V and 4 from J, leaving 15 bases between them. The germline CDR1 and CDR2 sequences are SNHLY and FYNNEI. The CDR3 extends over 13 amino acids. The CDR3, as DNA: TGTGCCAGCCAACCGGGTCTAGAATACGAGCAGTACGTC. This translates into CASQPGLEYEQYV.

CDR3 sequence (DNA): TGTGCCTGGACGCCCCTGCTGCCCGACTATGGCTACACCTTC. Translation: CAWTPLLPDYGYTF. The rearrangement links TRBV30 to TRBJ1-2; unclear D gene. With 4 bases removed from V and 3 bases from J, the gap between germline ends came to 15 bases. There are 14 residues in the CDR3. The germline gives CDR1 GTSNPN, CDR2 SVGIG (reference sequence).

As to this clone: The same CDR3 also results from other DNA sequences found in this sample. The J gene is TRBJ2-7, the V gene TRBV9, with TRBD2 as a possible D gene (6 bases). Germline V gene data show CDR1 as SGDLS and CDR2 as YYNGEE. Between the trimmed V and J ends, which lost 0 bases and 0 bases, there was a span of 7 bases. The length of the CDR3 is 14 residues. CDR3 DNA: TGTGCCAGCAGCGTAGGTAGCGGCTCCTACGAGCAGTACTTC. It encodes CASSVGSGSYEQYF.

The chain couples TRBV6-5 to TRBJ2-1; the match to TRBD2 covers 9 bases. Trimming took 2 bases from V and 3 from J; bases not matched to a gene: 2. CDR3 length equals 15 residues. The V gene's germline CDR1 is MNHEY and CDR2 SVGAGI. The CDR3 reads CASSYGGRGYNEQFF. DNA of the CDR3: TGTGCCAGCAGTTACGGCGGGAGGGGCTACAATGAGCAGTTCTTC.

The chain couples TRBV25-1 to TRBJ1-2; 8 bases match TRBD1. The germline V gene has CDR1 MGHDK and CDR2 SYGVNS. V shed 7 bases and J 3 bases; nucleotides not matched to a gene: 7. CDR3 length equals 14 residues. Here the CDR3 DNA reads TGTGCCAGCACAGGGACAGGATCTTACTATGGCTACACCTTC. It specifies CASTGTGSYYGYTF.

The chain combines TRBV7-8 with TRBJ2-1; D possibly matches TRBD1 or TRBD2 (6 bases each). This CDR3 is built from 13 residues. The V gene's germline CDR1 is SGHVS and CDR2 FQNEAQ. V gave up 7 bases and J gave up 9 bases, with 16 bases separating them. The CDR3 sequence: CASIQARGGEQFF. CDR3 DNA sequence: TGTGCCAGCATTCAGGCCAGGGGAGGTGAGCAGTTCTTC.

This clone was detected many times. CDR3 nucleotides: TGTGCCAGCAGCCGGACCGGGACAGGGAGGACGGATACGCAGTATTTT. Translation: CASSRTGTGRTDTQYF. The J gene is TRBJ2-3, the V gene TRBV13, with TRBD1 identical over 9 bases. V shed 5 bases and J 6 bases; nucleotides not matched to a gene: 12. Per germline, CDR1 PRHDT and CDR2 FYEKMQ (reference sequence). The CDR3 covers 16 residues.

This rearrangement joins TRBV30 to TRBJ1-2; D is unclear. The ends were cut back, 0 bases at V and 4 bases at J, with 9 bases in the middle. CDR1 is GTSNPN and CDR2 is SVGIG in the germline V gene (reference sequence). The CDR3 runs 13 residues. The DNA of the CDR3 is TGTGCCTGGAGTGTAGGCAGACCCTATGGCTACACCTTC. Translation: CAWSVGRPYGYTF.

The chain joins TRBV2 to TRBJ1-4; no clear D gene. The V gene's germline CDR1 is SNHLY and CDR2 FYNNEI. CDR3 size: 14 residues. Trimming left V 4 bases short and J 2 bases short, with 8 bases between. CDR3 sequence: CASSAAETNEKLFF. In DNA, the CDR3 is TGTGCCAGCAGTGCGGCAGAGACTAATGAAAAACTGTTTTTT.

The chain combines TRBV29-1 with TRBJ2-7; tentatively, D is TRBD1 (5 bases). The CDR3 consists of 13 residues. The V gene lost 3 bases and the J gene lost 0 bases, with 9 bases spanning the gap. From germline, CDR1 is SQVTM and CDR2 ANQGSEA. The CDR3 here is CSVEADSSYEQYF. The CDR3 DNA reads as TGCAGCGTTGAGGCAGACAGCTCCTACGAGCAGTACTTC.

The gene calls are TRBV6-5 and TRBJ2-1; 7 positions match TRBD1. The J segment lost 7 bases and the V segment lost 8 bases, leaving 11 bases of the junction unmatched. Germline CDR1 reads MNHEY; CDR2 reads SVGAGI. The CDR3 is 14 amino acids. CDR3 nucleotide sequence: TGTGCCAGCCGACAGGGTAGGGAGTCAAATGAGCAGTTCTTC. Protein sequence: CASRQGRESNEQFF.

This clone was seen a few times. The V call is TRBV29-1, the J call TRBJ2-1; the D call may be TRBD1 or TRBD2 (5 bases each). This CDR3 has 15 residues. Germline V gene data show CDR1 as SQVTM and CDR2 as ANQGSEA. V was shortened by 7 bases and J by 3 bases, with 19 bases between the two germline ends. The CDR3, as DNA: TGCAGCGGGGGCACTCCCGGGGTCTTCTACAATGAGCAGTTCTTC. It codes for CSGGTPGVFYNEQFF.

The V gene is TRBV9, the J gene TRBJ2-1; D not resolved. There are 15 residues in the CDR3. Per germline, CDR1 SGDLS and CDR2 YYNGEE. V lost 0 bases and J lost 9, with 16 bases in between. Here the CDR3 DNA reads TGTGCCAGCAGCGTAGACCAGCGTTCCTACGGTGAGCAGTTCTTC. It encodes CASSVDQRSYGEQFF.

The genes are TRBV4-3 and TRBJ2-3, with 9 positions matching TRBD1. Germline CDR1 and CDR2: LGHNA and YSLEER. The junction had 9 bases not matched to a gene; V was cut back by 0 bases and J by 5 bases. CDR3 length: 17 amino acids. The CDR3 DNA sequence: TGCGCCAGCAGCCAAGATTTGAGGACAGGGGCCGTAGATACGCAGTATTTT. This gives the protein CASSQDLRTGAVDTQYF.

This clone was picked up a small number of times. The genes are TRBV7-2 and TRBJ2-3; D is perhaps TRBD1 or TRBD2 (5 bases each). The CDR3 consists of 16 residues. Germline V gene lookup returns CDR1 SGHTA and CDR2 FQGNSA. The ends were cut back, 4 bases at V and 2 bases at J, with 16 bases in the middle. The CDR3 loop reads CASSYRGDRPTDTQYF. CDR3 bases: TGTGCCAGCAGCTATAGAGGGGATCGGCCCACAGATACGCAGTATTTT.

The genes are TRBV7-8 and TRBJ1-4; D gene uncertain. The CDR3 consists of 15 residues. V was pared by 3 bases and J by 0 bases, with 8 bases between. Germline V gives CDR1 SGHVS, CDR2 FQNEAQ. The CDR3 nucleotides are TGTGCCAGCAGCTTCTCGGGGACAACTAATGAAAAACTGTTTTTT. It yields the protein CASSFSGTTNEKLFF.

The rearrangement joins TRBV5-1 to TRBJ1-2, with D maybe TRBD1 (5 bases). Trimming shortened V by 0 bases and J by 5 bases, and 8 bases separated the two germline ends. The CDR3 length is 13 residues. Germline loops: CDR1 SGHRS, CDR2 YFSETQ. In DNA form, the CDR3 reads TGCGCCAGCAGCTTGGGAGGGGAGTATGGCTACACCTTC. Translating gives CASSLGGEYGYTF. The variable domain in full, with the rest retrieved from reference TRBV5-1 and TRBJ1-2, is KAGVTQTPRYLIKTRGQQVTLSCSPISGHRSVSWYQQTPGQGLQFLFEYFSETQRNKGNFPGRFSGRQFSNSRSEMNVSTLELGDSALYLCASSLGGEYGYTFGSGTRLTVV.

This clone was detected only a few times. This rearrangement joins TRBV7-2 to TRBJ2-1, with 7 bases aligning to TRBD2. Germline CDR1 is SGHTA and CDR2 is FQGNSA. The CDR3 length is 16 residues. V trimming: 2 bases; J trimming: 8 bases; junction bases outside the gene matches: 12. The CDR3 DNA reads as TGTGCCAGCAGCTTAATAAGGCGACTAGCTCCACATGAGCAGTTCTTC. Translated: CASSLIRRLAPHEQFF.

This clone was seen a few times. CDR3 loop: CASSLEPTGDGYTF. CDR3 bases: TGTGCCAGCAGCTTAGAACCAACAGGGGATGGCTACACCTTC. The chain carries TRBV7-9 and TRBJ1-2, with 7 nucleotides matching TRBD1. This CDR3 is built from 14 residues. The V gene's germline CDR1 is SEHNR and CDR2 FQNEAQ (reference sequence). V was pared by 1 base and J by 6 bases, with 5 bases of the junction left unmatched.